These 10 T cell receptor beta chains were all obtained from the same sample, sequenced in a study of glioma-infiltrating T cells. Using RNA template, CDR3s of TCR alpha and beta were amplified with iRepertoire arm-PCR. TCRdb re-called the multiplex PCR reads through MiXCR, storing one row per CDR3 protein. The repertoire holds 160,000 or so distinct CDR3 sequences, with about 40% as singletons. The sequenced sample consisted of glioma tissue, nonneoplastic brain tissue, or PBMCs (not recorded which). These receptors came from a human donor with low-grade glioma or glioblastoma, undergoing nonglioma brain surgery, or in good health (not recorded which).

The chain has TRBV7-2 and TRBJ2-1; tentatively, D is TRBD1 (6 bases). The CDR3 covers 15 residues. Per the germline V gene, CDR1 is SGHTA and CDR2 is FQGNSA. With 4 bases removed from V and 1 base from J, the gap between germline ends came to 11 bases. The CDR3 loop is CASSSAQGSYNEQFF. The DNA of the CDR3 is TGTGCCAGCAGCTCAGCCCAGGGGTCCTACAATGAGCAGTTCTTC.

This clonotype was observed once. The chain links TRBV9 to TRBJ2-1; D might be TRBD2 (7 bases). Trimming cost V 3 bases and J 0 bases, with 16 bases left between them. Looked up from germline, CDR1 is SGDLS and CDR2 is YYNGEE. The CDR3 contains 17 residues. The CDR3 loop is CASSETGSGFSYNEQFF. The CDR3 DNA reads TGTGCCAGCAGCGAGACAGGTAGCGGGTTCTCCTACAATGAGCAGTTCTTC.

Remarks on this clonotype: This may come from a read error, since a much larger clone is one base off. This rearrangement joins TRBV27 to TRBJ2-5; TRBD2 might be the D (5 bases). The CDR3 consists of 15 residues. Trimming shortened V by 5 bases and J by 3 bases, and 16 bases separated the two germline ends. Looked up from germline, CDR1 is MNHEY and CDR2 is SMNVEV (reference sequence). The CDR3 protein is CASSPSVEGEETQYF. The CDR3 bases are TGTGCCAGCAGTCCCTCCGTAGAGGGAGAAGAGACCCAGTACTTC.

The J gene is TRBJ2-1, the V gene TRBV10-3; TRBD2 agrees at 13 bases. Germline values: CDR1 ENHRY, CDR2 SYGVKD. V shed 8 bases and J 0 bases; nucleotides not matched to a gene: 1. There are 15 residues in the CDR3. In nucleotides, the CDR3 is TGTGCCATCGGGACTAGCGGGGTCTCCTACAATGAGCAGTTCTTC. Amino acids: CAIGTSGVSYNEQFF.

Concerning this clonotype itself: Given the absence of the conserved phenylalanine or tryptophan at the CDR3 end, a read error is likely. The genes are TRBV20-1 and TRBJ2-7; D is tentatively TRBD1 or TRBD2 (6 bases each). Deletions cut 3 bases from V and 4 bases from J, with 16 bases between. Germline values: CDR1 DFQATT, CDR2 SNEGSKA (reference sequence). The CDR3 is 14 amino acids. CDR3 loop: CSASRDSGAYEQYS. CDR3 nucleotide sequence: TGCAGTGCTAGCCGGGACTCGGGGGCATACGAGCAGTACTCC.

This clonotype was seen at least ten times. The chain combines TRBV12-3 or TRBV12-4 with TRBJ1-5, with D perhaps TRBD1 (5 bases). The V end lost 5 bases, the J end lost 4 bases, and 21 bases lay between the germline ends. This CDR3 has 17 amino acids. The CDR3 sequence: CASSHGGNQVWNQPQHF. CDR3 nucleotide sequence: TGTGCCAGCAGTCATGGGGGAAACCAGGTATGGAATCAGCCCCAGCATTTT.

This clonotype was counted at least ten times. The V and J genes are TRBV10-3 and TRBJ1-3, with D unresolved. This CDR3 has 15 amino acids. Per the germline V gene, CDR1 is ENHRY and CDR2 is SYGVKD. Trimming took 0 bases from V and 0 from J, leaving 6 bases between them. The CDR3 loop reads CAISESGGSGNTIYF. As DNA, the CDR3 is TGTGCCATCAGTGAGTCAGGCGGCTCTGGAAACACCATATATTTT.

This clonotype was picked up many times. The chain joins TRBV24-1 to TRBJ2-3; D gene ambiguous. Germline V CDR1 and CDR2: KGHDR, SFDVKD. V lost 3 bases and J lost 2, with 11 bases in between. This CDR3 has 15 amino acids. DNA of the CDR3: TGTGCCACCAGTGATGGATGGTTGAACACAGATACGCAGTATTTT. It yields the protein CATSDGWLNTDTQYF.

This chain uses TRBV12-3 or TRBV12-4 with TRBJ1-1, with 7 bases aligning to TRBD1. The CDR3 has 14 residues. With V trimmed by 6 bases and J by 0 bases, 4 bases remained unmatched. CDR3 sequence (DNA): TGTGCCAGCAGAGAGGGGGCTTTGAACACTGAAGCTTTCTTT. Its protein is CASREGALNTEAFF.

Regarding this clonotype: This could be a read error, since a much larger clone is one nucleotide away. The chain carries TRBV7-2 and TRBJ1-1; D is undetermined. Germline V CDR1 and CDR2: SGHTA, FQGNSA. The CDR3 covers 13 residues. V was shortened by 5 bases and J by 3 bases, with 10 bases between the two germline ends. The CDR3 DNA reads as TGTGCCAGCAGCCCCTCGGTGGACACTGAAGCTTTCTTT. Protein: CASSPSVDTEAFF.